This passage covers 22 T cell receptor beta chains from one sample sequenced in a study of CD8+ T cells in alopecia areata. RNA extraction and reverse transcription yielded cDNA as sequencing template. Sequenced by immunoSEQ multiplex PCR; TCRdb stores in-frame clones only, minus some. The repertoire holds 85,000 to 110,000 clones, approximately 52% seen once, with 8% to 10% in the top ten. What was sequenced was CD4+ T cells sorted from blood. All receptors come from a human donor in good health.

The chain combines TRBV29-1 with TRBJ1-3; D is unclear. V was clipped by 6 bases and J by 3 bases, with 9 bases between them. Germline CDR1 and CDR2: SQVTM and ANQGSEA. CDR3 length: 12 residues. CDR3 residues: CSVREGGNTIYF. The CDR3 DNA is TGCAGCGTACGGGAAGGTGGAAACACCATATATTTT.

The chain employs TRBV27 and TRBJ2-1; D may be TRBD1 (6 bases). The V gene's germline CDR1 is MNHEY and CDR2 SMNVEV (reference sequence). Trimming cost V 4 bases and J 0 bases, with 16 bases left between them. This CDR3 region has 17 residues. The CDR3 bases are TGTGCCAGCAGTTCCGTACACACAGGGTACTCCTACAATGAGCAGTTCTTC. This translates into CASSSVHTGYSYNEQFF.

In its sample, this clone was seen a few times. The CDR3 coding sequence is TGTGCCTGGAGTCTGAGCTATGGCTACACCTTC. It yields the protein CAWSLSYGYTF. V gene TRBV30 combines with J gene TRBJ1-2; D gene ambiguous. Germline V gives CDR1 GTSNPN, CDR2 SVGIG (reference sequence). V lost 2 bases and J lost 4, with 5 bases in between. The CDR3 sequence is 11 residues long.

V gene TRBV23-1 combines with J gene TRBJ1-2; D is unclear. TRBV23-1 carries the ORF label, with uncertain function. The CDR3 is 11 residues long. Trimming left V 8 bases short and J 1 base short, with 5 bases between. The CDR3 DNA sequence: TGCGCCAGCTACGTTAACTATGGCTACACCTTC. Protein sequence: CASYVNYGYTF.

The genes are TRBV2 and TRBJ1-5; no clear D gene. This CDR3 region has 12 residues. Per germline, CDR1 SNHLY and CDR2 FYNNEI. Trimming took 6 bases from V and 6 from J, leaving 9 bases between them. CDR3 bases: TGTGCCAGCAGGAGGAGCGGTCAGCCCCAGCATTTT. The encoded protein is CASRRSGQPQHF.

CDR3 sequence: CASSQGTDRPNYGYTF. CDR3 nucleotide sequence: TGTGCCAGCAGCCAAGGGACAGACCGACCTAACTATGGCTACACCTTC. V and J are TRBV4-2 and TRBJ1-2, with D possibly TRBD1 on 6 matching bases. V lost 1 base, J lost 0 bases, and 12 bases lay in between. Germline V gene sequence: CDR1 LGHNA, CDR2 YNFKEQ. CDR3 length: 16 residues.

V gene TRBV4-2 combines with J gene TRBJ2-3; D call uncertain. V lost 5 bases and J lost 5, with 5 bases in between. CDR3 length equals 11 residues. From germline, CDR1 is LGHNA and CDR2 YNFKEQ. The CDR3 coding sequence is TGTGCCAGCAGCGGGGTAGATACGCAGTATTTT. Amino acid sequence: CASSGVDTQYF.

The gene calls are TRBV27 and TRBJ2-3; 11 bases fit TRBD2. CDR3 size: 16 residues. Per germline, CDR1 MNHEY and CDR2 SMNVEV (reference sequence). J lost 5 bases, V lost 0 bases, and 4 bases had no gene match. CDR3 protein: CASSLSRTSGQDTQYF. CDR3 nucleotide sequence: TGTGCCAGCAGTTTATCGAGGACTAGCGGGCAAGATACGCAGTATTTT.

This clone was seen at least ten times. The chain employs TRBV19 and TRBJ2-1; D possibly uses TRBD1 or TRBD2 (5 bases each). Germline CDR1 reads LNHDA; CDR2 reads SQIVND (reference sequence). The CDR3 totals 15 residues. Deletions cut 5 bases from V and 9 bases from J, with 20 bases between. The CDR3 coding sequence is TGTGCCAGTAGTCGGTCCAGGGACCTTCCAATTGAGCAGTTCTTC. Translation gives CASSRSRDLPIEQFF.

This rearrangement joins TRBV11-2 to TRBJ2-3; no clear D gene. Trimming took off 3 bases at V and 2 bases at J, with 12 bases between the two ends. Germline CDR1 reads SGHAT; CDR2 reads FQNNGV. There are 15 residues in the CDR3. The CDR3 nucleotides are TGTGCCAGCAGCTTCCTTGGGCAGGACACAGATACGCAGTATTTT. Its translation: CASSFLGQDTDTQYF.

This chain joins TRBV28 and TRBJ2-3; D ambiguous. The CDR3 runs 17 residues. In germline, CDR1 is MDHEN, CDR2 SYDVKM. Trimming cost V 6 bases and J 6 bases, with 25 bases left between them. CDR3 sequence: CASSRQTTQKPTDTQYF. CDR3 sequence (DNA): TGTGCCAGCAGCCGACAAACCACACAAAAGCCCACCGATACGCAGTATTTT.

The rearrangement uses TRBV4-2 and TRBJ1-2; 7 bases match TRBD1. Trimming took 2 bases from V and 5 from J; bases not matched to a gene: 11. There are 16 residues in the CDR3. Germline V CDR1 and CDR2: LGHNA, YNFKEQ. CDR3 sequence: CASSQQPGQRRYGYTF. In DNA, the CDR3 is TGTGCCAGCAGCCAACAACCGGGACAGCGGAGATATGGCTACACCTTC.

This clone was counted between two and nine times. This rearrangement joins TRBV9 to TRBJ1-2; no clear D. CDR1 is SGDLS, CDR2 YYNGEE, per germline. V was pared by 0 bases and J by 0 bases, with 9 bases between. CDR3 length equals 15 residues. The CDR3 loop is CASSVGRVSNYGYTF. CDR3 DNA: TGTGCCAGCAGCGTAGGCCGGGTTTCTAACTATGGCTACACCTTC.

This chain connects TRBV6-5 to TRBJ1-5; D is undetermined. V was shortened by 6 bases and J by 7 bases, with 13 bases between the two germline ends. CDR3 length: 13 amino acids. Per germline, CDR1 MNHEY and CDR2 SVGAGI. This CDR3 reads CASSPRGRQPQHF. CDR3 sequence (DNA): TGTGCCAGCAGCCCACGGGGAAGACAGCCCCAGCATTTT.

This clone has just one count. This chain links TRBV2 with TRBJ2-3; D ambiguous. Germline V gene data show CDR1 as SNHLY and CDR2 as FYNNEI. V lost 0 bases and J 2 bases, leaving 9 bases between the germline ends. CDR3 length: 15 residues. The CDR3 nucleotides are TGTGCCAGCAGTGAAGCGTCGGTATTCACAGATACGCAGTATTTT. Protein: CASSEASVFTDTQYF.

V and J are TRBV6-6 and TRBJ1-3; 7 bases are shared with TRBD1. In germline, CDR1 is MNHNY, CDR2 SVGAGI (reference sequence). The trim removed 7 bases at V and 4 bases at J, leaving 4 bases unmatched. The CDR3 length is 13 residues. The DNA for the CDR3 is TGTGCCAGCACCTCGACAGGGGGAAACACCATATATTTT. It is translated as CASTSTGGNTIYF.

J is TRBJ1-1 and V is TRBV7-9; D gene unclear. The CDR3 is 15 residues long. Per the germline V gene, CDR1 is SEHNR and CDR2 is FQNEAQ (reference sequence). Trimming took off 1 base at V and 1 base at J, with 10 bases between the two ends. CDR3 sequence (DNA): TGTGCCAGCAGCTTAGGGTCATGGGGGAACACTGAAGCTTTCTTT. Protein: CASSLGSWGNTEAFF.

This clone showed up just a few times. The chain uses TRBV7-2 and TRBJ2-3; no clear D gene. Germline V gives CDR1 SGHTA, CDR2 FQGNSA. CDR3 length: 14 residues. The V and J ends lost 1 base and 0 bases respectively, with 5 bases between them. Here the CDR3 reads CASSLGVSTDTQYF. In nucleotides, the CDR3 is TGTGCCAGCAGCTTAGGAGTGAGCACAGATACGCAGTATTTT.

The genes are TRBV29-1 and TRBJ2-1; no clear D. V was clipped by 6 bases and J by 9 bases, with 18 bases between them. Germline CDR1 reads SQVTM; CDR2 reads ANQGSEA. CDR3 length equals 13 residues. In DNA, the CDR3 is TGCAGCGTCAACACGGTGAATGAGAGTGAGCAGTTCTTC. This gives the protein CSVNTVNESEQFF.

The chain links TRBV4-1 to TRBJ1-1, with 9 nucleotides matching TRBD1. Trimming at V came to 4 bases and at J to 5 bases, leaving 11 bases not matched to a gene. From germline, CDR1 is MGHRA and CDR2 YSYEKL. CDR3 size: 16 residues. The CDR3 reads CASSPTDRGGWTEAFF. CDR3 nucleotide sequence: TGCGCCAGCAGCCCCACGGACAGGGGAGGTTGGACTGAAGCTTTCTTT.

This rearrangement joins TRBV25-1 to TRBJ2-7; D might be TRBD2 (5 bases). The CDR3 contains 12 residues. Germline-derived CDR1 and CDR2 are MGHDK and SYGVNS. V dropped 7 bases and J dropped 7 bases, with 14 bases sitting between them. CDR3 in amino acids: CASTGTTGEQYF. CDR3 bases: TGTGCCAGCACAGGAACCACGGGGGAGCAGTACTTC.

CDR3: CASSLAGTVMQYF. The CDR3 DNA reads as TGTGCCAGCAGCTTGGCAGGGACAGTGATGCAGTACTTC. This rearrangement joins TRBV5-6 to TRBJ2-7; 7 bases line up with TRBD1. The CDR3 length is 13 residues. Trimming at V came to 0 bases and at J to 9 bases, leaving 6 bases not matched to a gene. Germline assignment: CDR1 SGHDT and CDR2 YYEEEE. Looking up the rest from reference TRBV5-6 and TRBJ2-7 gives the full variable domain: DAGVTQSPTHLIKTRGQQVTLRCSPKSGHDTVSWYQQALGQGPQFIFQYYEEEERQRGNFPDRFSGHQFPNYSSELNVNALLLGDSALYLCASSLAGTVMQYFGPGTRLTVT.